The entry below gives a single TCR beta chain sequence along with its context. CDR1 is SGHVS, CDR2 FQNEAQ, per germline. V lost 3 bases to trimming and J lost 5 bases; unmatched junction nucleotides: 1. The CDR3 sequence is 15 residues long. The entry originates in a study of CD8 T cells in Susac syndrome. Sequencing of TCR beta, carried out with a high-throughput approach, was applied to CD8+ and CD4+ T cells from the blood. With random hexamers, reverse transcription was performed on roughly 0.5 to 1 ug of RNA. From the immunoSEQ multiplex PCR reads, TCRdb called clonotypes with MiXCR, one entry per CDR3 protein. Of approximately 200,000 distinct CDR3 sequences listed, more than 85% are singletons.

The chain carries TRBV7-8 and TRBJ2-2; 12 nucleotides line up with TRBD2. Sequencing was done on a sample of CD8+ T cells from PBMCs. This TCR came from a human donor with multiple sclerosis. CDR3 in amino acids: CASSFLAGGTGELFF. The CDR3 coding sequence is TGTGCCAGCAGCTTCCTAGCGGGAGGGACCGGGGAGCTGTTTTTT.